The rows below give T cell receptor beta chains drawn from one sample of a study of T cells in localized non-small cell lung cancer. Libraries were prepared by immunoSEQ multiplex PCR; TCRdb keeps only in-frame clonotypes and omits some of them. The sample lists about 1,400 clones; around 21% were seen once. This specimen consisted of lung tumor tissue, obtained before any cancer treatment. The receptors derive from a male donor older than 55 with stage III squamous cell lung carcinoma. Both conserved end residues are part of each CDR3. A D gene is named only where the DNA matches it firmly. Clone size is shown for a subset of rows, as once, few, many or a class of expanded clone.

J: TRBJ1-6; V: TRBV10-2; D: .; size: .; CDR3: CASSEPSQGGYNSPLHF; DNA: TGCGCCAGCAGTGAGCCTTCACAGGGAGGCTATAATTCACCCCTCCACTTT
J: TRBJ1-6; V: TRBV6-8; D: .; size: medium-sized; CDR3: CASSYLGRALHF; DNA: TGTGCCAGCAGTTACCTGGGGAGGGCCCTCCACTTT
J: TRBJ1-4; V: TRBV28; D: .; size: .; CDR3: CASSFGQGGEKLFF; DNA: TGTGCCAGCAGTTTCGGTCAGGGAGGTGAAAAACTGTTTTTT
J: TRBJ2-7; V: TRBV11-3; D: .; size: .; CDR3: CASSLSGDYYEQYF; DNA: TGTGCCAGCAGTCTTAGCGGAGACTACTACGAGCAGTACTTC
J: TRBJ2-7; V: TRBV11-3; D: TRBD1; size: .; CDR3: CASSPRGQPRRAEQYF; DNA: TGTGCCAGCAGCCCCCGGGGACAGCCCCGTCGGGCCGAGCAGTACTTC
J: TRBJ2-3; V: TRBV11-3; D: TRBD2; size: few; CDR3: CASSLGLAGGQDTQYF; DNA: TGTGCCAGCAGCTTAGGACTAGCGGGGGGGCAAGATACGCAGTATTTT
J: TRBJ2-1; V: TRBV19; D: .; size: large; CDR3: CASSIVTYNEQFF; DNA: TGTGCCAGTAGTATAGTGACGTACAATGAGCAGTTCTTC
J: TRBJ1-6; V: TRBV7-7; D: TRBD1; size: .; CDR3: CASSLGGDSRNSPLHF; DNA: TGTGCCAGCAGCTTAGGGGGGGACAGCCGTAATTCACCCCTCCACTTT
J: TRBJ1-1; V: TRBV11-3; D: .; size: large; CDR3: CASSLEAANTEAFF; DNA: TGTGCCAGCAGCTTAGAGGCGGCGAACACTGAAGCTTTCTTT
J: TRBJ2-1; V: TRBV6-8; D: TRBD1; size: few; CDR3: CASSPAGTDNEQFF; DNA: TGTGCCAGCAGTCCCGCCGGGACAGATAATGAGCAGTTCTTC
J: TRBJ1-1; V: TRBV5-1; D: .; size: few; CDR3: CASTDLKGTGNTEAFF; DNA: TGCGCCAGCACCGACTTAAAAGGGACGGGGAACACTGAAGCTTTCTTT
J: TRBJ2-7; V: TRBV9; D: TRBD1; size: large; CDR3: CASVDRGRYEQYF; DNA: TGTGCCAGCGTCGACAGGGGAAGGTACGAGCAGTACTTC
J: TRBJ1-5; V: TRBV6-8; D: .; size: few; CDR3: CASILTLGFPQHF; DNA: TGTGCCAGCATCCTCACTCTGGGATTTCCCCAGCATTTT
J: TRBJ2-1; V: TRBV7-6; D: TRBD2; size: .; CDR3: CASSLVVGGAYNEQFF; DNA: TGTGCCAGCAGCTTAGTGGTTGGGGGGGCCTACAATGAGCAGTTCTTC
J: TRBJ2-5; V: TRBV6-8; D: .; size: few; CDR3: CASSDSDSQETQYF; DNA: TGTGCCAGCAGTGATTCAGACAGTCAAGAGACCCAGTACTTC
J: TRBJ2-3; V: TRBV28; D: .; size: .; CDR3: CASSLLVHITDTQYF; DNA: TGTGCCAGCAGTTTATTGGTGCACATCACAGATACGCAGTATTTT
J: TRBJ1-3; V: TRBV11-3; D: .; size: .; CDR3: CASSTPERPGNTIYF; DNA: TGTGCCAGCAGCACCCCTGAACGGCCGGGAAACACCATATATTTT
J: TRBJ1-6; V: TRBV11-3; D: .; size: medium-sized; CDR3: CASSLGGVSSPLHF; DNA: TGTGCCAGCAGCTTAGGAGGGGTCAGTTCACCCCTCCACTTT
J: TRBJ2-4; V: TRBV5-1; D: .; size: few; CDR3: CASSFSNSRDLENIQYF; DNA: TGCGCCAGCAGCTTTAGCAACAGCCGGGACCTCGAAAACATTCAGTACTTC
J: TRBJ1-1; V: TRBV19; D: .; size: large; CDR3: CAKRKGTTEAFF; DNA: TGTGCCAAAAGGAAGGGGACCACTGAAGCTTTCTTT
J: TRBJ2-3; V: TRBV28; D: .; size: few; CDR3: CASSSRQVADTQYF; DNA: TGTGCCAGCAGCTCACGACAGGTCGCAGATACGCAGTATTTT
J: TRBJ1-4; V: TRBV19; D: TRBD1; size: .; CDR3: CASSDRDGEKLFF; DNA: TGTGCCAGTAGTGACAGGGATGGTGAAAAACTGTTTTTT
J: TRBJ1-2; V: TRBV6-8; D: .; size: medium-sized; CDR3: CAPRVRPYCSYTF; DNA: TGTGCCCCGCGGGTCAGACCCTATTGCAGCTACACCTTC
J: TRBJ2-1; V: TRBV14; D: TRBD2; size: .; CDR3: CASSPFTGLAGGDSLDEQFF; DNA: TGTGCCAGCAGCCCCTTCACAGGACTAGCGGGGGGAGACAGCTTGGATGAGCAGTTCTTC
J: TRBJ1-1; V: TRBV7-2; D: .; size: .; CDR3: CASSLAPSSEAFF; DNA: TGTGCCAGCAGCTTAGCTCCCTCAAGCGAGGCTTTCTTT
J: TRBJ1-2; V: TRBV25-1; D: .; size: .; CDR3: CASSSPNNYGYTF; DNA: TGTGCCAGCAGTAGCCCCAATAACTATGGCTACACCTTC
J: TRBJ1-3; V: TRBV28; D: .; size: .; CDR3: CASSSPTLSGNTIYF; DNA: TGTGCCAGCAGTTCACCGACACTTTCCGGAAACACCATATATTTT
J: TRBJ2-7; V: TRBV18; D: TRBD1; size: .; CDR3: CASSLTGTGNNFIYEQYF; DNA: TGTGCCAGCTCCCTTACCGGGACAGGGAATAATTTTATATACGAGCAGTACTTC
J: TRBJ1-2; V: TRBV10-3; D: .; size: medium-sized; CDR3: CAISEPALGPKSNYGYTF; DNA: TGTGCCATCAGTGAGCCCGCCCTTGGTCCGAAGAGTAACTATGGCTACACCTTC
J: TRBJ1-6; V: TRBV9; D: .; size: few; CDR3: CASSVETGANSPLHF; DNA: TGTGCCAGCAGCGTAGAGACAGGTGCTAATTCACCCCTCCACTTT
J: TRBJ1-4; V: TRBV6-8; D: TRBD1; size: medium-sized; CDR3: CASSYTGANNEKLFF; DNA: TGTGCCAGCAGTTACACAGGGGCGAATAATGAAAAACTGTTTTTT
J: TRBJ1-4; V: TRBV6-8; D: .; size: medium-sized; CDR3: CASNFKGTFWGSNEKLFF; DNA: TGTGCCAGCAATTTTAAGGGCACTTTCTGGGGGTCAAATGAAAAACTGTTTTTT
J: TRBJ2-5; V: TRBV28; D: TRBD1; size: .; CDR3: CASSPSTSGTGGARETQYF; DNA: TGTGCCAGCAGCCCATCCACCTCCGGGACAGGGGGCGCGAGGGAGACCCAGTACTTC
J: TRBJ2-1; V: TRBV6-8; D: .; size: large; CDR3: CASSYGGDEQFF; DNA: TGTGCCAGCAGTTACGGGGGCGATGAGCAGTTCTTC
J: TRBJ1-1; V: TRBV6-8; D: .; size: .; CDR3: CASSYSMVAEAFF; DNA: TGTGCCAGCAGTTACTCGATGGTCGCTGAAGCTTTCTTT
J: TRBJ2-3; V: TRBV9; D: .; size: few; CDR3: CASDKGGRSTDTQYF; DNA: TGTGCCAGCGATAAAGGAGGCCGGAGCACAGATACGCAGTATTTT
J: TRBJ2-7; V: TRBV11-3; D: .; size: few; CDR3: CASSPIGKGSYEQYF; DNA: TGTGCCAGCAGCCCCATAGGGAAGGGCTCCTACGAGCAGTACTTC
J: TRBJ1-1; V: TRBV28; D: TRBD1; size: few; CDR3: CASSLWLSSDRPPGEAFF; DNA: TGTGCCAGCAGTTTATGGTTATCTTCGGACAGGCCGCCCGGTGAAGCTTTCTTT
J: TRBJ1-2; V: TRBV11-3; D: .; size: medium-sized; CDR3: CASSFSWQAYGYTF; DNA: TGTGCCAGCAGCTTTTCCTGGCAGGCCTATGGCTACACCTTC
J: TRBJ2-7; V: TRBV6-8; D: .; size: medium-sized; CDR3: CASSYLGEGYGQYF; DNA: TGTGCCAGCAGTTACTTAGGGGAAGGGTATGGGCAGTACTTC
J: TRBJ1-6; V: TRBV11-3; D: .; size: medium-sized; CDR3: CASSPLEGNSPLHF; DNA: TGTGCCAGCAGCCCATTGGAGGGAAATTCACCCCTCCACTTT
J: TRBJ1-4; V: TRBV6-8; D: TRBD1; size: .; CDR3: CATRDRTNEKLFF; DNA: TGTGCCACACGGGACAGAACTAATGAAAAACTGTTTTTT
J: TRBJ2-2; V: TRBV4-1; D: TRBD2; size: few; CDR3: CASSQDLTSVNTGELFF; DNA: TGCGCCAGCAGCCAAGATCTGACTAGCGTTAACACCGGGGAGCTGTTTTTT
J: TRBJ2-7; V: TRBV11-3; D: TRBD1; size: .; CDR3: CASSSAGTASYEQYF; DNA: TGTGCCAGCAGCTCGGCCGGGACAGCCTCCTACGAGCAGTACTTC
J: TRBJ2-3; V: TRBV6-8; D: .; size: .; CDR3: CASSRPAPDTQYF; DNA: TGTGCCAGCAGCCGACCAGCCCCGGATACGCAGTATTTT
J: TRBJ2-2; V: TRBV11-3; D: TRBD2; size: .; CDR3: CASSLQAGGRTGELFF; DNA: TGTGCCAGCAGCTTACAGGCGGGGGGGCGAACCGGGGAGCTGTTTTTT
J: TRBJ1-4; V: TRBV6-8; D: TRBD1; size: medium-sized; CDR3: CASSSTGFNEKLFF; DNA: TGTGCCAGCAGTTCGACAGGGTTTAATGAAAAACTGTTTTTT
J: TRBJ1-1; V: TRBV23-1; D: .; size: .; CDR3: CASSEDRNTEAFF; DNA: TGCGCCAGCAGCGAGGACAGGAACACTGAAGCTTTCTTT
J: TRBJ2-5; V: TRBV28; D: TRBD1; size: .; CDR3: CGTGGNLETQYF; DNA: TGTGGGACAGGGGGCAATTTGGAGACCCAGTACTTC
J: TRBJ1-5; V: TRBV6-8; D: .; size: .; CDR3: CASRAYPGPQHF; DNA: TGTGCCAGCAGAGCTTACCCGGGACCCCAGCATTTT
J: TRBJ1-6; V: TRBV6-8; D: .; size: few; CDR3: CASTTWRPSSYNSPLHF; DNA: TGTGCCAGCACAACGTGGAGGCCTAGCTCCTATAATTCACCCCTCCACTTT
J: TRBJ1-1; V: TRBV11-3; D: TRBD1; size: medium-sized; CDR3: CASSIQGVNTEAFF; DNA: TGTGCCAGCAGCATACAGGGGGTGAACACTGAAGCTTTCTTT